The entry below gives a single T cell receptor beta chain sequence along with its context. The antigen is not known. This entry belongs to a study of graft-versus-host responses after intestinal transplantation. Study information: Multivisceral, liver-intestinal, or isolated intestinal grafts went to recipients. Study-wide findings and caveats: GvH clones were identified in recipient marrow, with some first appearing in ileum or blood. Early after transplant, HvG declines were associated with peak levels of circulating GvH clones.

Assay used: immunoSEQ multiplex PCR; TCRdb lists only in-frame clones, some missing. The repertoire holds more than 25,000 clones, with about 81% as singletons. V was clipped by 3 bases and J by 4 bases, with 13 bases between them. This CDR3 comprises 14 residues. Germline CDR1 reads SGHAT; CDR2 reads FQNNGV. The V gene is TRBV11-2, the J gene TRBJ2-7, with D maybe TRBD2 (5 bases). This TCR derives from a human donor who received an intestinal transplant. The specimen comprised unstimulated CD4+ T cells sorted from spleen or lymph node cells, sampled before intestinal transplant. In DNA, the CDR3 is TGTGCCAGCAGCTTTCGCGGTGAGGGTTACGAGCAGTACTTC. Residues: CASSFRGEGYEQYF. Together with reference TRBV11-2 and TRBJ2-7, the CDR3 gives the full variable domain: EAGVAQSPRYKIIEKRQSVAFWCNPISGHATLYWYQQILGQGPKLLIQFQNNGVVDDSQLPKDRFSAERLKGVDSTLKIQPAKLEDSAVYLCASSFRGEGYEQYFGPGTRLTVT.